A single sample is the source of the 15 T cell receptor beta chains below, sequenced in a study of T-cell reconstitution after alpha-beta-depleted transplantation in children. For TCRbeta, the library was prepared with unique molecular identifiers. TCRdb reanalysed the PCR reads using MiXCR and keeps one entry per CDR3 protein. The sample carries around 480,000 distinct CDR3 sequences, about 33% recorded once. The sample in question was PBMCs from the stem cell graft donor, obtained from the stem cell graft. Receptor source: a human donor who donated a stem cell graft to a child with aplastic anemia.

This clonotype was seen once. The chain is built from TRBV29-1 and TRBJ2-4; D is uncertain. The CDR3 is 16 amino acids. Deletions cut 1 base from V and 1 base from J, with 14 bases between. The V gene's germline CDR1 is SQVTM and CDR2 ANQGSEA. The CDR3 sequence: CSVEVGPLGAKNIQYF. The DNA for the CDR3 is TGCAGCGTTGAAGTCGGCCCCTTAGGGGCCAAAAACATTCAGTACTTC. Based on the CDR3 plus reference TRBV29-1 and TRBJ2-4, the full variable domain is SAVISQKPSRDICQRGTSLTIQCQVDSQVTMMFWYRQQPGQSLTLIATANQGSEATYESGFVIDKFPISRPNLTFSTLTVSNMSPEDSSIYLCSVEVGPLGAKNIQYFGAGTRLSVL.

This clonotype was recorded a few times. The chain couples TRBV7-9 to TRBJ2-5; D may be TRBD2 (6 bases). CDR3 length equals 15 residues. Germline V gene lookup returns CDR1 SEHNR and CDR2 FQNEAQ (reference sequence). V lost 4 bases to trimming and J lost 9 bases, with 21 bases between them. CDR3 in DNA: TGTGCCAGCAGCTCGGAACGGGACTCCCAACGGTCCCAGTACTTC. It specifies CASSSERDSQRSQYF.

The gene calls are TRBV11-2 and TRBJ2-1; no clear D gene. Trimming took 5 bases from V and 7 from J, leaving 15 bases between them. Germline V lookup: CDR1 SGHAT, CDR2 FQNNGV. The CDR3 contains 14 residues. The CDR3 nucleotides are TGTGCCAGCAGCCCAACTGCCGGGCGGAATGAGCAGTTCTTC. Protein sequence: CASSPTAGRNEQFF.

The chain recombines TRBV4-3 with TRBJ1-5, with D unresolved. Trimming left V 6 bases short and J 1 base short, with 16 bases between. This CDR3 comprises 16 residues. Germline-derived CDR1 and CDR2 are LGHNA and YSLEER. The CDR3 DNA is TGCGCCAGCAGTCCAAGTTGGCAGTTAAGCAATCAGCCCCAGCATTTT. It yields the protein CASSPSWQLSNQPQHF.

J is TRBJ2-5 and V is TRBV14; TRBD2 aligns across 7 bases. CDR3 size: 15 residues. V gave up 4 bases and J gave up 7 bases; unmatched junction bases: 12. CDR1 and CDR2 from the germline V gene are SGHDN and FVKESK. CDR3 sequence (DNA): TGTGCCAGCAGCCGCGAGCGGAGTCCGGGAGGGACCCAGTACTTC. Encoded protein: CASSRERSPGGTQYF.

The CDR3 DNA follows: TGTGCCAGCAGTGGAGACGGGGTAGCGGGCTACGAGCAGTACTTC. This translates into CASSGDGVAGYEQYF. V gene TRBV6-1 combines with J gene TRBJ2-7; 7 positions agree with TRBD2. V was clipped by 4 bases and J by 3 bases; unmatched bases: 9. This CDR3 is 15 amino acids long. Per germline, CDR1 MNHNS and CDR2 SASEGT.

The CDR3: CASSPVGSSYNEQFF. The CDR3 DNA sequence: TGTGCCAGCAGCCCTGTGGGGAGCTCCTACAATGAGCAGTTCTTC. The chain combines TRBV4-2 with TRBJ2-1, with a weak D call TRBD2 (5 bases). Deletions cut 4 bases from V and 0 bases from J, with 10 bases between. CDR3 length: 15 amino acids. Germline V gene lookup returns CDR1 LGHNA and CDR2 YNFKEQ.

This rearrangement joins TRBV20-1 to TRBJ1-3; no clear D. Germline V gene data show CDR1 as DFQATT and CDR2 as SNEGSKA (reference sequence). The CDR3 runs 14 residues. Trimming removed 0 bases at V and 0 bases at J, with 6 bases between. CDR3 coding DNA: TGCAGTGCTAGAGATCGGCGCTCTGGAAACACCATATATTTT. It translates to CSARDRRSGNTIYF.

The chain is built from TRBV7-2 and TRBJ2-3; either TRBD1 or TRBD2 may supply D (6 bases each). V was cut by 5 bases and J by 4 bases, with 22 bases left in between. The germline CDR1 and CDR2 sequences are SGHTA and FQGNSA. This CDR3 is 17 amino acids long. This chain's CDR3 is CASSVMGGVRGSDTQYF. The CDR3 bases are TGTGCCAGCAGCGTTATGGGGGGAGTTAGGGGGTCAGATACGCAGTATTTT.

The chain carries TRBV29-1 and TRBJ2-1; 7 bases line up with TRBD2. CDR1 SQVTM and CDR2 ANQGSEA come from the germline V gene. This CDR3 has 16 residues. The V gene end was trimmed by 0 bases and the J gene end by 0 bases; junction bases not matched to a gene: 5. CDR3 protein: CSVEDIAGSSYNEQFF. The CDR3 bases are TGCAGCGTTGAAGATATAGCGGGCAGCTCCTACAATGAGCAGTTCTTC.

This clonotype has more than one count but fewer than ten. The CDR3 sequence is CASSELADYEQYV. In DNA, the CDR3 is TGTGCCAGCAGTGAATTGGCAGACTACGAGCAGTACGTC. J is TRBJ2-7 and V is TRBV25-1; D is unclear. Deletions cut 1 base from V and 3 bases from J, with 7 bases between. CDR1 is MGHDK and CDR2 is SYGVNS in the germline V gene. The CDR3 has 13 residues.

CDR3 residues: CSVEETGDSEQYF. CDR3 nucleotide sequence: TGCAGCGTTGAAGAGACAGGGGACAGCGAGCAGTACTTC. J is TRBJ2-7 and V is TRBV29-1; 8 bases are a match to TRBD1. V dropped 0 bases and J dropped 6; count of bases not matched to a gene: 4. Germline CDR1 and CDR2: SQVTM and ANQGSEA. The CDR3 covers 13 residues.

This clonotype has only a few counts. The chain has TRBV18 and TRBJ1-2; D unresolved. This CDR3 region has 15 residues. Germline CDR1 and CDR2: KGHSH and LQKENI. Trimming shortened V by 6 bases and J by 0 bases, and 14 bases separated the two germline ends. In DNA, the CDR3 is TGTGCCAGCTCGAAAAACCAGGAGGCTAACTATGGCTACACCTTC. It translates to CASSKNQEANYGYTF.

This chain connects TRBV5-6 to TRBJ1-5; D possibly corresponds to TRBD1 (5 bases). The V end was cut by 1 base, the J end by 7 bases, with 12 bases between. The CDR3 runs 14 residues. Per the germline V gene, CDR1 is SGHDT and CDR2 is YYEEEE. In DNA form, the CDR3 reads TGTGCCAGCAGCTTGTTGGGACTAGGACAGCCCCAGCATTTT. Amino acids: CASSLLGLGQPQHF.

This clonotype was recorded a few times. This chain connects TRBV12-3 or TRBV12-4 to TRBJ2-1; unclear D gene. The V end lost 8 bases, the J end lost 6 bases, and 8 bases lay between the germline ends. The CDR3 is made up of 11 amino acids. CDR3 DNA: TGTGCCAGCGGCGCCGGCAATGAGCAGTTCTTC. It translates to CASGAGNEQFF.